The 20 T cell receptor beta chains in this list originate from one sample, sequenced in a study of blood T cell repertoires in COVID-19. TCRdb's table, derived via immunoSEQ multiplex PCR, lists solely in-frame clones and lacks some. Among around 300,000 clones listed, less than 85% were seen once. The specimen was PBMCs or T cells enriched from blood (not recorded which). These receptors were taken from a woman between 45 and 60 years old who had recovered from COVID-19.

This clone was found once. V and J are TRBV18 and TRBJ1-1; D remains ambiguous. Germline loops: CDR1 KGHSH, CDR2 LQKENI. This CDR3 is built from 16 residues. V was trimmed by 1 base and J by 4 bases, leaving 16 bases between them. This CDR3 reads CASSPRVGGSGTEAFF. The CDR3 coding sequence is TGTGCCAGCTCACCACGAGTTGGAGGTTCCGGCACTGAAGCTTTCTTT.

The chain carries TRBV5-1 and TRBJ1-1, with 9 bases that match TRBD1. CDR1 and CDR2 (germline): SGHRS, YFSETQ. Trimming took 2 bases from V and 6 from J; bases not matched to a gene: 8. This CDR3 has 15 amino acids. The CDR3 region is CASSLQGAGNAEAFF. The DNA of the CDR3 is TGCGCCAGCAGCTTACAGGGGGCAGGTAACGCTGAAGCTTTCTTT.

The chain joins TRBV19 to TRBJ2-7, with 11 bases fitting TRBD2. Germline trimming cut 3 bases from V and 3 bases from J; bases unmatched to any gene: 13. The CDR3 runs 18 residues. Per the germline V gene, CDR1 is LNHDA and CDR2 is SQIVND (reference sequence). CDR3: CASSIFFRGLAVSYEQYF. In nucleotides, the CDR3 is TGTGCCAGTAGTATTTTCTTTCGGGGACTAGCGGTAAGCTACGAGCAGTACTTC.

The CDR3, as DNA: TGTGCCAGCAGCAAAATGAGGTCCACCGGGGAGCTGTTTTTT. Protein product: CASSKMRSTGELFF. The chain recombines TRBV11-2 with TRBJ2-2, with D unclear. V was clipped by 5 bases and J by 4 bases, with 11 bases between them. Germline values: CDR1 SGHAT, CDR2 FQNNGV. The CDR3 runs 14 residues.

The chain couples TRBV19 to TRBJ1-1; 7 bases fit TRBD1. V dropped 9 bases and J dropped 0; count of bases not matched to a gene: 7. The CDR3 has 14 residues. The germline V gene encodes CDR1 LNHDA and CDR2 SQIVND (reference sequence). The CDR3 protein is CASRQGNMNTEAFF. The CDR3 DNA reads TGTGCCAGCCGACAGGGAAATATGAACACTGAAGCTTTCTTT.

V gene TRBV30 combines with J gene TRBJ1-1; possible D gene TRBD1, 5 bases. The CDR3 is 14 amino acids. Germline V lookup: CDR1 GTSNPN, CDR2 SVGIG (reference sequence). Trimming removed 4 bases at V and 1 base at J, with 13 bases between. CDR3 in DNA: TGTGCCTGGATTACGGGACTTGGGAACACTGAAGCTTTCTTT. Encoded protein: CAWITGLGNTEAFF. The full variable domain, rest sourced from reference TRBV30 and TRBJ1-1, is SQTIHQWPATLVQPVGSPLSLECTVEGTSNPNLYWYRQAAGRGLQLLFYSVGIGQISSEVPQNLSASRPQDRQFILSSKKLLLSDSGFYLCAWITGLGNTEAFFGQGTRLTVV.

The rearrangement links TRBV11-2 to TRBJ2-2; 7 bases agree with TRBD1. The length of the CDR3 is 15 residues. V shed 1 base and J 1 base; nucleotides not matched to a gene: 0. Germline assignment: CDR1 SGHAT and CDR2 FQNNGV. The CDR3 DNA reads TGTGCCAGCAGCTTAGGGACAGGGAACACCGGGGAGCTGTTTTTT. Encoded protein: CASSLGTGNTGELFF.

The rearrangement joins TRBV5-1 to TRBJ1-5, with D unresolved. The CDR3 totals 15 residues. Between the trimmed V and J ends, which lost 0 bases and 0 bases, there was a span of 7 bases. Looked up from germline, CDR1 is SGHRS and CDR2 is YFSETQ. This chain's CDR3 is CASSLGGNSNQPQHF. The CDR3, as DNA: TGCGCCAGCAGCTTGGGAGGGAATAGCAATCAGCCCCAGCATTTT.

The rearrangement joins TRBV10-1 to TRBJ2-3, with 8 positions matching TRBD1. The CDR3 length is 14 residues. Germline V gene lookup returns CDR1 WNHNN and CDR2 SYGVQD (reference sequence). Trimming removed 5 bases from V and 4 bases from J; junction bases left unmatched: 5. The CDR3 reads CASSRTGIADTQYF. The DNA of the CDR3 is TGCGCCAGCAGTCGGACAGGGATTGCAGATACGCAGTATTTT.

The table lists this clone with a count of one. V and J are TRBV5-8 and TRBJ1-5, with a tentative D call TRBD1 (6 bases). The V end was cut by 2 bases, the J end by 10 bases, with 25 bases between. This CDR3 spans 17 amino acids. The germline CDR1 and CDR2 sequences are SGHTS and YDEGEE. CDR3 sequence reads: CASSLPRGRGIGGPQHF. CDR3 DNA sequence: TGTGCCAGCAGCTTACCCCGAGGCAGGGGAATCGGTGGACCCCAGCATTTT.

The CDR3 loop reads CAWSPRTGGWDEQYF. The CDR3 DNA sequence: TGTGCCTGGAGTCCGCGGACAGGGGGATGGGACGAGCAGTACTTC. The gene calls are TRBV30 and TRBJ2-7; 10 bases are a match to TRBD1. CDR1 is GTSNPN and CDR2 is SVGIG in the germline V gene (reference sequence). The CDR3 is 15 residues long. The V segment lost 2 bases and the J segment 5 bases; nucleotides outside the gene matches: 9.

This sequence joins TRBV20-1 and TRBJ2-7; 11 nucleotides align to TRBD2. The germline V gene has CDR1 DFQATT and CDR2 SNEGSKA (reference sequence). The CDR3 is 16 amino acids. V was pared by 3 bases and J by 0 bases, with 7 bases of the junction left unmatched. CDR3 region: CSASGLAGGPSYEQYF. The CDR3 DNA is TGCAGTGCTAGTGGTTTAGCGGGAGGGCCCTCCTACGAGCAGTACTTC.

V usage is TRBV15 and J usage is TRBJ1-4; TRBD1 agrees at 8 bases. Looked up from germline, CDR1 is LNHNV and CDR2 is YYDKDF (reference sequence). CDR3 size: 15 residues. V dropped 3 bases and J dropped 6; count of bases not matched to a gene: 6. CDR3 in amino acids: CATSRPGGADEKLFF. The DNA for the CDR3 is TGTGCCACCAGCAGGCCAGGGGGCGCGGATGAAAAACTGTTTTTT.

The chain employs TRBV27 and TRBJ2-6; D may be TRBD2 (7 bases). Between the trimmed V and J ends, which lost 2 bases and 4 bases, there was a span of 12 bases. This CDR3 comprises 16 residues. Germline loops: CDR1 MNHEY, CDR2 SMNVEV (reference sequence). The CDR3 region is CASSLRGAGGANVLTF. The CDR3 DNA sequence: TGTGCCAGCAGTTTACGGGGGGCAGGGGGGGCCAACGTCCTGACTTTC.

This clone has a handful of counts. The chain recombines TRBV3-1 (or the pseudogene TRBV3-2) with TRBJ2-6; the match to TRBD1 covers 9 bases. V lost 2 bases to trimming and J lost 0 bases; unmatched junction nucleotides: 8. CDR3 length: 19 residues. Germline CDR1 and CDR2: LGHDT and YNNKEL (reference sequence). CDR3 region: CASSQTRTGAFSGANVLTF. The CDR3 coding sequence is TGTGCCAGCAGCCAAACTCGGACAGGGGCGTTCTCTGGGGCCAACGTCCTGACTTTC.

The chain is built from TRBV28 and TRBJ1-5; 10 bases match TRBD1. Germline CDR1 MDHEN, CDR2 SYDVKM. Trimming took 2 bases from V and 1 from J; bases not matched to a gene: 5. The CDR3 runs 17 residues. The CDR3 spells CASSLPGTGVSNQPQHF. As DNA, the CDR3 is TGTGCCAGCAGTTTACCCGGGACAGGGGTGAGCAATCAGCCCCAGCATTTT.

The rearrangement links TRBV7-2 to TRBJ2-7, with D perhaps matching TRBD1 (6 bases). Germline values: CDR1 SGHTA, CDR2 FQGNSA. V was clipped by 3 bases and J by 2 bases, with 11 bases between them. This CDR3 spans 14 amino acids. This CDR3 reads CASSFSRDTYEQYF. CDR3 bases: TGTGCCAGCAGCTTTTCAAGGGACACCTACGAGCAGTACTTC.

This chain connects TRBV7-2 to TRBJ2-3; 8 nucleotides line up with TRBD2. CDR1 is SGHTA and CDR2 is FQGNSA in the germline V gene. After removal of 5 bases from V and 4 bases from J, the junction contained 8 bases not matched to a gene. The CDR3 length is 15 residues. CDR3 sequence: CASSPRSGRADTQYF. The CDR3 bases are TGTGCCAGCAGCCCGCGGTCCGGGAGGGCAGATACGCAGTATTTT.

This chain joins TRBV7-3 and TRBJ2-1; D gene unclear. The V gene lost 0 bases and the J gene lost 4 bases, with 16 bases spanning the gap. The V gene's germline CDR1 is SGHTA and CDR2 FQGTGA. The CDR3 loop spans 17 amino acids. The CDR3 region is CASSLTAVKYSYNEQFF. CDR3 bases: TGTGCCAGCAGCTTAACTGCAGTAAAGTATTCGTACAATGAGCAGTTCTTC.

The V gene is TRBV29-1, the J gene TRBJ2-7; no reliable D call. V was clipped by 2 bases and J by 2 bases, with 7 bases between them. There are 12 residues in the CDR3. Looked up from germline, CDR1 is SQVTM and CDR2 is ANQGSEA. DNA for the CDR3: TGCAGCGTTGAACTTCCCCCCTACGAGCAGTACTTC. It is translated as CSVELPPYEQYF.